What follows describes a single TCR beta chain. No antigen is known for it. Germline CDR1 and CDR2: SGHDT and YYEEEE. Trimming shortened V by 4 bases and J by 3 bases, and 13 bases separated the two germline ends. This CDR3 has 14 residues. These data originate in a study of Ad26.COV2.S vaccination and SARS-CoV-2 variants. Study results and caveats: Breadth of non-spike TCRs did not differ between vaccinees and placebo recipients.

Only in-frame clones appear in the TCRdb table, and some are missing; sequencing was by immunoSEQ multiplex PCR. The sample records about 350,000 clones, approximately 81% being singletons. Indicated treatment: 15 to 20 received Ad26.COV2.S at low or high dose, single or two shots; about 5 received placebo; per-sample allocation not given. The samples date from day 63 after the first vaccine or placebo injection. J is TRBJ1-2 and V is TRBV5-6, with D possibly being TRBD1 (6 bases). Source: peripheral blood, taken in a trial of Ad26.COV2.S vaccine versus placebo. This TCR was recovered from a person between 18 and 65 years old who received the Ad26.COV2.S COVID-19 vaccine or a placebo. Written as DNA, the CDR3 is TGTGCCAGCAGCAGAGAGGACAGCTACTATGGCTACACCTTC. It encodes CASSREDSYYGYTF.